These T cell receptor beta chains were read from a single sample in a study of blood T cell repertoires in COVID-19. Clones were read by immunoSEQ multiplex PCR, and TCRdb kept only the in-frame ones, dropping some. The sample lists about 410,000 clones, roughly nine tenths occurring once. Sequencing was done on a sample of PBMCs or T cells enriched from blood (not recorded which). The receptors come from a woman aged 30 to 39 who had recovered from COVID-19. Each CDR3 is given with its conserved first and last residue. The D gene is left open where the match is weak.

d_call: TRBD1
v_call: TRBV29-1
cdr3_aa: CSTKGQGLDYTF

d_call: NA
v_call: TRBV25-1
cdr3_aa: CASSERTGQRGYTF

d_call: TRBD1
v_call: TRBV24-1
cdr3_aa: CATSDLNRGYGYTF

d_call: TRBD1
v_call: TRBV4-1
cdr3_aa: CASSHFRTGVSSFNEKLFF

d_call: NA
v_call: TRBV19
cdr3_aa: CASSTLQALNQPQHF

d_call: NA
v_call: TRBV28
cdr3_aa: CASSVSRVSYEQYF

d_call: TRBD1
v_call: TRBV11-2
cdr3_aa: CASSLAPGTVREQYF

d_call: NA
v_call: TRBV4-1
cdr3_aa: CASSQVRSGANVLTF

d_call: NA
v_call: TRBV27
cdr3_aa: CASSLEGGWRDSDEQYF

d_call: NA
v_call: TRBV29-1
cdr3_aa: CSVTRSIPNRRPQHF

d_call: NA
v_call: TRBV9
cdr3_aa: CASSGPSGDPEAFF

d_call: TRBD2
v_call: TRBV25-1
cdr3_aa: CASSDGWAGGAYNEQFF

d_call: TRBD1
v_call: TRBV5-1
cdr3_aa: CASSLNPTGGNSPLHF

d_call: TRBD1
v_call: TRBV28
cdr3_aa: CASSIGLFGTGRETQYF

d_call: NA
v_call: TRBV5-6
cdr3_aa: CASRLSGADYGYTF

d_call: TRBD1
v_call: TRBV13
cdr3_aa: CASSPTRGQGAGKLFF

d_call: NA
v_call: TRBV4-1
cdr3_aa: CASSRVGPEGTYEQYF

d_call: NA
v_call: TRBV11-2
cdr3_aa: CASTVGGSADTQYF

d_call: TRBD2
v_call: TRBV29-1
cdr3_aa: CSVSADSGRGNEQFF

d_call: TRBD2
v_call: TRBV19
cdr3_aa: CASKPGLAGYNEQFF

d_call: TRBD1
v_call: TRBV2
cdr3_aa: CASHGQGGEKLFF

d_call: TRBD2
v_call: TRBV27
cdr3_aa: CASSFIAGAYEQYF

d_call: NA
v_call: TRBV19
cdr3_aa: CASRAFMNTEAFF

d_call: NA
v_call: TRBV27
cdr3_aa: CASSWGPVNEQYF

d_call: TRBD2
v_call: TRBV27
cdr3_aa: CASSLLRLAGTNNEQFF

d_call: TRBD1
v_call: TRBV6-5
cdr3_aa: CASTHRTGQIYEQYF

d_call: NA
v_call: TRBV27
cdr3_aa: CASSLSRTVYGYTF

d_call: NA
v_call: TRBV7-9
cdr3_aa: CASSLVRPMNTEAFF

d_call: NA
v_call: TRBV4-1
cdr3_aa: CASSPDNRENYGYTF

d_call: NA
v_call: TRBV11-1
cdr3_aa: CASSPGLSIVYEQYF

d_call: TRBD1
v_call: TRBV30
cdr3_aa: CAWSAGGQNYGYTF

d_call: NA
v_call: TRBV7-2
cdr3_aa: CASSDTGPGVEAFF

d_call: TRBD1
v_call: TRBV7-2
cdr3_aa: CASSGWAGGNGYTF